Below, 30 T cell receptor beta chains from the same sample are listed, as sequenced in a study of human thymus T cells. This table comes from immunoSEQ multiplex PCR, and its TCRdb copy is limited to in-frame clones, with some not included. The sample lists around 44,000 clones, over 85% seen once, with about 0.12% in the top ten. Material for sequencing was blood. All receptors come from a boy under two years old with a congenital heart defect but otherwise immunologically healthy.

The gene calls are TRBV5-1 and TRBJ2-5; 11 nucleotides line up with TRBD1. The CDR3 extends over 15 amino acids. Unmatched junction bases numbered 2, after V lost 2 bases and J lost 2 bases. The V gene's germline CDR1 is SGHRS and CDR2 YFSETQ. CDR3 bases: TGCGCCAGCAGCTTCGGGGACAGGGGGCAAGAGACCCAGTACTTC. This translates into CASSFGDRGQETQYF.

V usage is TRBV18 and J usage is TRBJ1-4; unclear D gene. V was trimmed by 3 bases and J by 0 bases, leaving 8 bases between them. The V gene's germline CDR1 is KGHSH and CDR2 LQKENI. The CDR3 has 15 residues. CDR3 nucleotides: TGTGCCAGCTCACCGCGGACTGCAACTAATGAAAAACTGTTTTTT. Protein sequence: CASSPRTATNEKLFF.

The chain employs TRBV7-9 and TRBJ1-1; D gene unclear. The CDR3 has 11 residues. Per germline, CDR1 SEHNR and CDR2 FQNEAQ (reference sequence). Trimming left V 1 base short and J 11 bases short, with 8 bases between. CDR3 loop: CASSLGEGAFF. The DNA of the CDR3 is TGTGCCAGCAGCTTAGGGGAGGGCGCTTTCTTT.

In this sample, this clone turned up once. The chain joins TRBV10-1 to TRBJ1-2; tentatively, D is TRBD1 (6 bases). CDR3 length: 15 residues. Germline V gene lookup returns CDR1 WNHNN and CDR2 SYGVQD (reference sequence). V lost 5 bases and J 8 bases, leaving 21 bases between the germline ends. The CDR3 sequence: CASSLGAALTMGYTF. CDR3 DNA sequence: TGCGCCAGCAGTCTGGGGGCCGCTCTAACTATGGGCTACACCTTC.

This clone was counted a single time. The gene calls are TRBV28 and TRBJ1-6; 12 bases fit TRBD1. With V trimmed by 7 bases and J by 9 bases, 13 bases remained unmatched. This CDR3 has 17 amino acids. Germline CDR1 and CDR2: MDHEN and SYDVKM. The CDR3 region is CASNPGQGARAGSPLHF. DNA of the CDR3: TGTGCCAGCAATCCGGGACAGGGGGCGCGAGCGGGTTCACCCCTCCACTTT.

The CDR3 nucleotides are TGTGCCAGCAGCTCAGGGAGCTCCTACGAGCAGTACTTC. Translation: CASSSGSSYEQYF. This rearrangement joins TRBV5-6 to TRBJ2-7; D is tentatively TRBD1 or TRBD2 (5 bases each). The germline V gene has CDR1 SGHDT and CDR2 YYEEEE. This CDR3 contains 13 residues. The ends were cut back, 3 bases at V and 0 bases at J, with 7 bases in the middle.

This chain connects TRBV7-9 to TRBJ1-1; 9 nucleotides align to TRBD1. This CDR3 comprises 14 residues. From germline, CDR1 is SEHNR and CDR2 FQNEAQ (reference sequence). V was clipped by 5 bases and J by 5 bases; unmatched bases: 6. The CDR3 is CASSKGQGYTEAFF. CDR3 DNA: TGTGCCAGCAGCAAGGGACAGGGATATACTGAAGCTTTCTTT.

The V call is TRBV7-9, the J call TRBJ2-1; D not certain. Germline CDR1 is SEHNR and CDR2 is FQNEAQ (reference sequence). This CDR3 has 16 amino acids. V was trimmed by 2 bases and J by 5 bases, leaving 16 bases between them. CDR3 sequence (DNA): TGTGCCAGCAGCTTAAACCCCGGGTTGGGGAACAATGAGCAGTTCTTC. Its protein product is CASSLNPGLGNNEQFF.

The genes are TRBV23-1 and TRBJ2-2, with 8 bases identical to TRBD1. TRBV23-1 qualifies as an ORF whose function is uncertain. This CDR3 has 18 residues. The V and J ends lost 4 bases and 3 bases, in that order; junction bases with no gene match: 13. The CDR3 reads CASSPRASDRGDTGELFF. CDR3 DNA: TGCGCCAGCAGTCCACGGGCCTCCGACAGGGGCGACACCGGGGAGCTGTTTTTT.

The CDR3 loop is CASSFGGSYEQYF. CDR3 DNA: TGTGCCAGCAGTTTCGGGGGGTCCTACGAGCAGTACTTC. The chain joins TRBV28 to TRBJ2-7; 7 nucleotides match TRBD2. Germline CDR1 is MDHEN and CDR2 is SYDVKM. The CDR3 is 13 amino acids. Trimming cost V 3 bases and J 1 base; bases outside gene matches: 0.

The chain uses TRBV19 and TRBJ1-2; TRBD1 matches 7 bases. The V and J ends lost 3 bases and 8 bases, in that order; junction bases with no gene match: 15. Germline assignment: CDR1 LNHDA and CDR2 SQIVND (reference sequence). The CDR3 loop spans 16 amino acids. The CDR3 DNA reads TGTGCCAGTAGTATTTCCTCCGGACAGGTGAAGGGAGGCTACACCTTC. It yields the protein CASSISSGQVKGGYTF.

V usage is TRBV7-2 and J usage is TRBJ2-2; D is undetermined. Germline CDR1 is SGHTA and CDR2 is FQGNSA. The CDR3 extends over 15 amino acids. Trimming stripped 1 base from V and 6 bases from J, with 12 bases between. CDR3 DNA: TGTGCCAGCAGCTTAGTGGGCCCTGGGGCCGGGGAGCTGTTTTTT. Protein product: CASSLVGPGAGELFF.

V gene TRBV7-2 combines with J gene TRBJ1-4; D might be TRBD1 (5 bases). CDR1 SGHTA and CDR2 FQGNSA come from the germline V gene. Trimming cost V 3 bases and J 8 bases, with 13 bases left between them. The CDR3 is made up of 14 amino acids. CDR3 loop: CASSFGAGEEKLFF. The CDR3 region has the DNA TGTGCCAGCAGCTTCGGGGCAGGAGAGGAAAAACTGTTTTTT.

The sample holds a few counts of this clone. This chain links TRBV30 with TRBJ1-1, with 8 nucleotides matching TRBD1. The CDR3 runs to 12 residues. CDR1 is GTSNPN, CDR2 SVGIG, per germline (reference sequence). Trimming cost V 0 bases and J 6 bases; bases outside gene matches: 0. This CDR3 reads CAWSVQGAEAFF. The DNA for the CDR3 is TGTGCCTGGAGTGTACAGGGGGCTGAAGCTTTCTTT. Full variable domain (outside the CDR3, taken from reference TRBV30 and TRBJ1-1): SQTIHQWPATLVQPVGSPLSLECTVEGTSNPNLYWYRQAAGRGLQLLFYSVGIGQISSEVPQNLSASRPQDRQFILSSKKLLLSDSGFYLCAWSVQGAEAFFGQGTRLTVV.

Only one count was recorded for this clone. The genes are TRBV10-3 and TRBJ2-3, with D possibly called TRBD1 or TRBD2 (6 bases each). Germline-derived CDR1 and CDR2 are ENHRY and SYGVKD. The CDR3 spans 14 residues. Trimming removed 3 bases from V and 6 bases from J, with 13 bases in between. The CDR3 bases are TGTGCCATCAGTGATAGGGGGGCCGGGGATACGCAGTATTTT. It encodes CAISDRGAGDTQYF.

The rearrangement uses TRBV7-9 and TRBJ2-3; perhaps TRBD2 as D (6 bases). The CDR3 consists of 15 residues. Germline assignment: CDR1 SEHNR and CDR2 FQNEAQ (reference sequence). Trimming removed 6 bases from V and 0 bases from J, with 13 bases in between. The CDR3, as DNA: TGTGCCAGCAGTTTCGGGACTTCTAGCACAGATACGCAGTATTTT. It specifies CASSFGTSSTDTQYF.

The chain has TRBV9 and TRBJ2-2; 9 nucleotides align to TRBD2. Germline-derived CDR1 and CDR2 are SGDLS and YYNGEE. The CDR3 length is 17 residues. Unmatched junction bases numbered 7, after V lost 4 bases and J lost 0 bases. As DNA, the CDR3 is TGTGCCAGCAGCCCGCGGCTAGCGGGGTCGAACACCGGGGAGCTGTTTTTT. This translates into CASSPRLAGSNTGELFF.

This clone turned up a few times. The chain combines TRBV5-1 with TRBJ1-1; possible D gene TRBD1, 6 bases. V was shortened by 6 bases and J by 0 bases, with 9 bases between the two germline ends. The germline CDR1 and CDR2 sequences are SGHRS and YFSETQ. The CDR3 has 13 residues. This CDR3 reads CASNRALNTEAFF. CDR3 in DNA: TGCGCCAGCAACAGGGCGCTGAACACTGAAGCTTTCTTT.

Here the CDR3 reads CAITYGPSDYGYTF. The CDR3 nucleotides read TGTGCCATCACCTATGGCCCGAGTGACTATGGCTACACCTTC. The rearrangement uses TRBV10-3 and TRBJ1-2; D not resolved. CDR3 length equals 14 residues. In germline, CDR1 is ENHRY, CDR2 SYGVKD. V was cut by 7 bases and J by 3 bases, with 15 bases left in between.

To note about this clone: Other DNA sequences in the same sample also yield this CDR3. The chain joins TRBV5-1 to TRBJ2-5; 11 bases agree with TRBD2. J was trimmed by 5 bases and V by 2 bases; bases with no gene match: 2. The germline V gene has CDR1 SGHRS and CDR2 YFSETQ. This CDR3 has 14 amino acids. In DNA form, the CDR3 reads TGCGCCAGCAGCTTATTAGCGGGGGGGGAGACCCAGTACTTC. Amino acids: CASSLLAGGETQYF.

The V gene is TRBV19, the J gene TRBJ1-3; D perhaps matches TRBD1 (6 bases). This CDR3 has 15 residues. Trimming removed 6 bases at V and 4 bases at J, with 16 bases between. Germline lookup yields CDR1 LNHDA and CDR2 SQIVND (reference sequence). The chain's CDR3 is CASSPSGGTGNTIYF. The CDR3 coding sequence is TGTGCCAGTAGCCCCTCCGGGGGCACGGGAAACACCATATATTTT.

The V and J genes are TRBV6-6 and TRBJ1-3; no firm D call. The V and J ends lost 5 bases and 4 bases respectively, with 12 bases between them. CDR1 is MNHNY and CDR2 is SVGAGI in the germline V gene (reference sequence). The CDR3 has 14 amino acids. The CDR3 is CASSMEGSGNTIYF. The DNA for the CDR3 is TGTGCCAGCAGTATGGAGGGATCAGGAAACACCATATATTTT.

The V call is TRBV19, the J call TRBJ1-5; D not resolved. V was cut by 4 bases and J by 0 bases, with 4 bases left in between. Looked up from germline, CDR1 is LNHDA and CDR2 is SQIVND (reference sequence). The CDR3 consists of 13 residues. The CDR3 is CASSNLSNQPQHF. The CDR3 coding sequence is TGTGCCAGTAGTAATCTTAGCAATCAGCCCCAGCATTTT.

J is TRBJ2-3 and V is TRBV6-1, with TRBD2 matching over 7 bases. Looked up from germline, CDR1 is MNHNS and CDR2 is SASEGT. The CDR3 consists of 13 residues. The CDR3 DNA sequence: TGTGCAAGCGGGAAGGGGTCGACAGATACGCAGTATTTT. It is translated as CASGKGSTDTQYF.

The chain carries TRBV5-1 and TRBJ2-6; 11 bases match TRBD2. The CDR3 has 17 amino acids. V lost 5 bases, J lost 0 bases, and 4 bases stayed unmatched. CDR1 SGHRS and CDR2 YFSETQ come from the germline V gene. The CDR3 DNA follows: TGCGCCAGCAGTTTAGCGGGGGGGACCTCTGGGGCCAACGTCCTGACTTTC. This encodes CASSLAGGTSGANVLTF.

The chain uses TRBV5-1 and TRBJ2-1; TRBD1 aligns across 9 bases. J lost 5 bases, V lost 3 bases, and 3 bases had no gene match. This CDR3 region has 14 residues. Germline V CDR1 and CDR2: SGHRS, YFSETQ. The CDR3: CASSSYRGHNEQFF. The DNA for the CDR3 is TGCGCCAGCAGCTCATACAGGGGGCACAATGAGCAGTTCTTC.

CDR3 DNA: TGCGCCAGCAGGACAGGGGGAAGAAATAGAGAAAAACTGTTTTTT. As protein: CASRTGGRNREKLFF. V gene TRBV10-1 combines with J gene TRBJ1-4, with 9 positions matching TRBD1. Trimming removed 6 bases from V and 8 bases from J; junction bases left unmatched: 10. CDR3 length: 15 amino acids. Germline-derived CDR1 and CDR2 are WNHNN and SYGVQD (reference sequence).

This clone was detected only a few times. The genes are TRBV10-1 and TRBJ1-1; 9 bases line up with TRBD1. The germline V gene has CDR1 WNHNN and CDR2 SYGVQD (reference sequence). The CDR3 runs 13 residues. The V segment lost 8 bases and the J segment 11 bases; nucleotides outside the gene matches: 12. The CDR3 loop is CASPPGGQGNAFF. DNA for the CDR3: TGCGCCAGCCCTCCCGGAGGACAGGGGAATGCTTTCTTT.

The V and J genes are TRBV4-1 and TRBJ1-5; 8 positions agree with TRBD1. This CDR3 spans 15 amino acids. After removal of 1 base from V and 7 bases from J, the junction contained 6 bases not matched to a gene. CDR1 and CDR2 (germline): MGHRA, YSYEKL. The CDR3 DNA reads TGCGCCAGCAGCCAAGCTCAGGGGGCAAACCAGCCCCAGCATTTT. Translation: CASSQAQGANQPQHF.

The chain is built from TRBV28 and TRBJ1-2; D unresolved. This CDR3 has 12 residues. Germline CDR1 and CDR2: MDHEN and SYDVKM. V was trimmed by 1 base and J by 2 bases, leaving 2 bases between them. The CDR3 loop reads CASSLYNYGYTF. Here the CDR3 DNA reads TGTGCCAGCAGTTTATACAACTATGGCTACACCTTC.